This section outlines one T cell receptor beta chain sequence together with its context. It has no known antigen specificity. No base qualities exist here, and no much larger clone lies one base off it. CD8 naive samples were obtained by positive selection for CCR7 among CD45RO-negative cells, yielding a CD45RA+CCR7+ population from which TemRA cells were excluded. The donors were healthy, HIV-negative adults with no recently reported acute infections or vaccinations. Every donor was a Caucasian adult residing in Nashville, Tennessee, USA. After blood collection by leukapheresis, PBMCs were isolated using Ficoll-Histopaque density gradient centrifugation and then cryopreserved in the vapor phase of liquid nitrogen. Analytical flow cytometry was used to check the purity and quantity of each magnetically sorted T cell population. Genomic DNA was isolated from every sorted fraction and measured by UV absorbance on a Nanodrop 2000c.

These data belong to a study of shared clonotypes between healthy human individuals (dated by TCRdb to the early 2020s). Some background on the complete study: A couple of women and a few men aged 18 to 49 years were included in the cohort. Per donor, leukapheresis produced somewhere between about 0.94 and 9 billion PBMCs. Libraries were prepared and TCR repertoires were sequenced by different laboratories using diverse techniques, in order to increase sequencing depth and limit assay-specific biases. To estimate repertoire size and how much clonotypes are shared between individuals, the study performed deep sequencing of blood TCR repertoires from 4 to 6 healthy adults. For each donor, CD4 naive and CD4 memory were each run on three plates, CD8 naive on two plates, and CD8 memory on one plate. What the research found in general, with its limitations: Estimated clonotype richness was generally larger for naive than for memory subsets. Pairwise subsampling led to the expectation that sequencing depth would affect the degree of clonotype sharing among donors. Sampling was limited to blood, and TCR repertoires in tissue likely differ from TCR repertoires in blood. Higher generation probabilities were observed for clonotypes shared by all four sorted-subset donors than for non-shared clonotypes. Incomplete sequencing was indicated by rarefaction of sorted-subset datasets, despite the large sequencing depth. When a handful of donors were compared, the shared fraction of clonotypes was around 4.6% for naive CD4, around 3.6% for naive CD8, roughly 2.5% for memory CD4, and under 0.5% for memory CD8. The small number of donors limited the genetic and exposure-history diversity represented.

Using the deep immunoSEQ assay, multiplex PCR amplified TCR CDR3 regions from genomic DNA. Extracted genomic DNA from each cell subset was distributed evenly across all wells of several immunoSEQ 96-well plates, and each plate was treated as a replicate. Each replicate PCR for sorted subsets received 150 to 250 ng genomic DNA, equal to roughly 33,000 T cell genomes. The purified libraries were quantified using a Qubit 3.0 fluorometer, sized with a Bioanalyzer 2100, and then quantified again using the KAPA Library Quantification kit. A separate single-read 150-cycle Illumina NextSeq 550 flow cell was used to sequence each immunoSEQ 96-well plate. Processing in the source paper ran as follows. The immunoSEQ output contained only junctional sequences without quality scores, so filtering could not match that applied to full-length reads. Sequences were annotated with PyIR, a Python wrapper for IgBLAST v1.9, using IMGT germline references to assign V/J genes and CDR3. Reads with weak V/J assignments (E-value above 1e-6), missing CDR3, stop codons, out-of-frame junctions, or ambiguous translated residues were removed. A V3J clonotype was defined by an identical inferred V gene, J gene, and CDR3 amino acid sequence. Percentage overlap between repertoires was computed as shared unique clonotypes divided by the size of the smaller repertoire. RTK rarefaction, the Chao1 estimator, and Recon v2.1 estimates of unobserved clonotypes were used to assess repertoire richness. Generation probabilities for all TCRbeta clonotypes obtained by the gDNA method from a few donors were computed using OLGA. This is the immuneACCESS table as TCRdb keeps it, with only in-frame sequences that have V and J called. A part of the clones is gone; compared with another copy, unresolved V genes explain less than half, and the rest is unexplained. That table gives V, J and clone size, and the DNA gave D and trimming. This sample gives around 1.9 million clones in total; approximately 94% of them show up just once. Under 2% of the sample comes from the top ten.

Here V drops 3 bases and J drops 1 base, and the junction holds 4 bases not matched to any gene. CDR1 and CDR2 were assigned from the germline V gene as MGHRA and YSYEKL. The CDR3, cysteine through phenylalanine, is 17 amino acids long. Just the 51-base CDR3 DNA is kept, in frame starting at base 1. This TCR was recovered from a man younger than 30 in good health. Some clones in this sample may be carry-over from other donors' samples. Recombination joined TRBV4-1 with TRBJ2-6; 9 nucleotides in the junction match TRBD1. Sequenced material: naive CD8+ T cells from PBMCs. What the cell subset or site label conveys for this sample: CD45RA+CCR7+. The CDR3 reads CASSQRQGESGANVLTF. Read as DNA, the sequence is TGCGCCAGCAGCCAGAGACAGGGGGAGTCTGGGGCCAACGTCCTGACTTTC.